This T cell receptor (beta chain) was found in a study of STAT3 mutations in large granular lymphocyte leukemia. Looking at the study overall: Immunosuppressive therapy was given to more than half of T-LGLL patients.

The CDR3 consists of 17 residues. V was trimmed by 1 base and J by 0 bases, leaving 16 bases between them. Germline V gene data show CDR1 as LGHNA and CDR2 as YSLEER. TCRbeta libraries averaged around 40,000 productive templates per sample. TCRdb's table, derived via immunoSEQ multiplex PCR, lists solely in-frame clones and lacks some. Of 2,000 or so clones listed, approximately 60% are singletons. With respect to this clone: Its specificity is unknown.

Whole-study findings and limits: Every T-cell large granular lymphocyte leukemia patient had at least one immunodominant TCR beta clonotype. Suggested: STAT3 mutation was not the ancestral event for these clonal expansions.

V and J are TRBV4-3 and TRBJ2-7; perhaps TRBD2 as D (6 bases). The receptor was derived from a man in his fifties with T-cell large granular lymphocyte leukemia. Some clones in this sample may be carry-over from other donors' samples. The sequencing sample was made of peripheral blood mononuclear cells. CDR3 in amino acids: CASSQVGPGGSSYEQYF. For the CDR3, the DNA is TGCGCCAGCAGCCAAGTTGGGCCTGGGGGGAGCTCCTACGAGCAGTACTTC.